The T cell receptor beta chain under discussion was sequenced for a study of blood T cell repertoires in COVID-19. Study-wide background: Sites in the United States, Italy and Spain provided acute and convalescent COVID-19 samples.

The germline gives CDR1 SQVTM, CDR2 ANQGSEA. The CDR3 sequence is 14 residues long. The ends lost 7 bases at V and 4 bases at J; junction bases unmatched: 8. TCRdb keeps only in-frame clones here, not all; method: immunoSEQ multiplex PCR. The sample lists 200,000 to 300,000 clones; 83% were seen once. Study members were between roughly 18 and 100 years old and lived in 24 US regions. A COVID-19 case was met by exposed participants within 2 weeks before study entry. This receptor was taken from a woman aged 40 to 55 who had been exposed to COVID-19. V usage is TRBV29-1 and J usage is TRBJ2-2, with TRBD1 matching 8 bases. Sample: PBMCs or T cells enriched from blood (not recorded which). The CDR3 DNA reads as TGCAGCGCCACAGGGGGTAGGGCCACCGGGGAGCTGTTTTTT. It specifies CSATGGRATGELFF.